Here is one TCR beta chain with its context. This record belongs to a study of blood T cell repertoires in COVID-19. Turning to the study itself: PBMCs, B-cell-depleted T cells, or T cells were the source of the cDNA or gDNA that made up the material.

From germline, CDR1 is MNHEY and CDR2 SMNVEV (reference sequence). This CDR3 region has 15 residues. V was pared by 0 bases and J by 2 bases, with 10 bases between. The table came from immunoSEQ multiplex PCR; TCRdb's copy has only in-frame clones and leaves some out. The data hold about 250,000 clones, with more than 75% observed a single time. Material: PBMCs or T cells enriched from blood (not recorded which). This TCR derives from a woman aged 45-60 years who had been exposed to COVID-19. This rearrangement joins TRBV27 to TRBJ1-1; D may be TRBD1 (6 bases). CDR3 protein: CASSLSTGINTEAFF. CDR3 bases: TGTGCCAGCAGTTTATCAACAGGGATTAACACTGAAGCTTTCTTT.